This T cell receptor beta chain was retrieved from a study of cytomegalovirus exposure and HLA in healthy donors. The method was immunoSEQ multiplex PCR; TCRdb's version includes in-frame clones alone and lacks a portion of them. The data contain roughly 250,000 clones, roughly 89% of them seen just once; the ten biggest clones take up under 0.4%. The TCR was taken from a woman aged 18-35 years in good health and CMV-seronegative. Sequencing used PBMCs.

The CDR3 DNA follows: TGTGCCAGCATTCAGGGCCCACTAGCGGGGGCCAACACAGATACGCAGTATTTT. It encodes CASIQGPLAGANTDTQYF. V gene TRBV7-9 combines with J gene TRBJ2-3; 11 bases fit TRBD2. Germline lookup yields CDR1 SEHNR and CDR2 FQNEAQ (reference sequence). V lost 7 bases to trimming and J lost 2 bases; unmatched junction nucleotides: 14. This CDR3 has 18 residues.